Below, 5 T cell receptor beta chains from the same sample are listed, as sequenced in a study of Ad26.COV2.S vaccination and SARS-CoV-2 variants. The treatment was: 15 to 20 received Ad26.COV2.S at low or high dose, single or two shots; 5 received placebo; per-sample allocation not given. Samples analyzed were those drawn on day 63 after the first vaccine or placebo injection. The method was immunoSEQ multiplex PCR; TCRdb's version includes in-frame clones alone and lacks a portion of them. The repertoire holds about 680,000 clones, with about 89% as singletons. Source: peripheral blood, taken in a trial of Ad26.COV2.S vaccine versus placebo. The receptor source for this set is a person between 18 and 60 years old who received the Ad26.COV2.S COVID-19 vaccine or a placebo.

V gene TRBV5-1 combines with J gene TRBJ1-1, with D possibly being TRBD1 (6 bases). This CDR3 region has 15 residues. In germline, CDR1 is SGHRS, CDR2 YFSETQ. V lost 0 bases to trimming and J lost 5 bases, with 14 bases between them. Here the CDR3 reads CASSLDRVSGTEAFF. The DNA for the CDR3 is TGCGCCAGCAGCTTGGACAGGGTTTCAGGGACTGAAGCTTTCTTT.

Regarding this clone: Other nucleotide sequences in the sample specify the same CDR3. J is TRBJ1-2 and V is TRBV7-2; no firm D call. CDR3 length equals 12 residues. Trimming removed 1 base at V and 8 bases at J, with 8 bases between. The germline gives CDR1 SGHTA, CDR2 FQGNSA. CDR3 loop: CASSLGGYGYTF. CDR3 DNA sequence: TGTGCCAGCAGCTTAGGGGGTTACGGCTACACCTTC.

This chain joins TRBV5-1 and TRBJ1-3; 12 positions agree with TRBD1. V shed 4 bases and J 0 bases; nucleotides not matched to a gene: 5. Germline V gives CDR1 SGHRS, CDR2 YFSETQ. This CDR3 has 17 residues. The CDR3 spells CASSPGTGGGSGNTIYF. The CDR3 DNA reads as TGCGCCAGCAGCCCCGGGACAGGGGGCGGCTCTGGAAACACCATATATTTT.

The chain has TRBV5-1 and TRBJ2-3; D is ambiguous. There are 13 residues in the CDR3. The germline gives CDR1 SGHRS, CDR2 YFSETQ. V was trimmed by 5 bases and J by 1 base, leaving 8 bases between them. CDR3 residues: CASRTKGTDTQYF. CDR3 nucleotide sequence: TGCGCCAGCAGAACCAAAGGCACAGATACGCAGTATTTT.

The chain has TRBV24-1 and TRBJ1-2; D might be TRBD1 (5 bases). Between the trimmed V and J ends, which lost 3 bases and 8 bases, there was a span of 15 bases. The CDR3 runs to 14 residues. Germline-derived CDR1 and CDR2 are KGHDR and SFDVKD. The CDR3 DNA sequence: TGTGCCACCAGTGATAGGGGCTCCATTAGGGGCTACACCTTC. It translates to CATSDRGSIRGYTF.